The source of this TCR beta chain is a study of blood T cell repertoires in COVID-19. V gave up 5 bases and J gave up 4 bases, with 11 bases separating them. The CDR3 has 13 residues. CDR1 is MNHEY, CDR2 SVGAGI, per germline. The data were produced by immunoSEQ multiplex PCR, yet TCRdb's version contains in-frame clones alone and is incomplete. Among some 200,000 clones listed, 80% to 85% were seen once. The table lists this clone with a few counts. Source material: peripheral blood. This clonotype was obtained from a woman aged 25 to 39 who had recovered from COVID-19. The rearrangement uses TRBV6-5 and TRBJ1-1, with D possibly matching TRBD1 (6 bases). CDR3 sequence: CASSPRGGTEAFF. CDR3 nucleotide sequence: TGTGCCAGCAGTCCCAGGGGCGGCACTGAAGCTTTCTTT.